These 17 T cell receptor beta chains share one sample of origin, sequenced in a study of Tregs in tolerant kidney transplant recipients. Repertoires were generated with immunoSEQ multiplex PCR, while TCRdb's copy carries only in-frame clones and drops some. The sample has about 77,000 clones, less than 98% seen once. The input for sequencing was CD4+ T cells from blood, taken before the transplant. Receptors originate from a human donor who received a combined kidney and bone marrow transplant.

The chain uses TRBV18 and TRBJ1-2; TRBD1 might be the D (6 bases). The germline V gene encodes CDR1 KGHSH and CDR2 LQKENI. The CDR3 runs 13 residues. V dropped 3 bases and J dropped 8 bases, with 13 bases sitting between them. CDR3 loop: CASSPPGTHGYTF. Here the CDR3 DNA reads TGTGCCAGCTCACCTCCCGGGACACACGGCTACACCTTC.

This chain links TRBV6-1 with TRBJ2-3; TRBD1 is a possible D gene (5 bases). The V gene lost 6 bases and the J gene lost 2 bases, with 9 bases spanning the gap. The CDR3 runs to 13 residues. The germline CDR1 and CDR2 sequences are MNHNS and SASEGT. The CDR3 DNA follows: TGTGCCAGCAGGACGGACATCACAGATACGCAGTATTTT. This sequence encodes CASRTDITDTQYF.

This chain links TRBV21-1 with TRBJ1-1. TRBV21-1 is reported as a pseudogene. The CDR3 is 13 residues long. This CDR3 is CATREGADTEAFF. The CDR3 nucleotides are TGTGCCACCCGGGAGGGGGCGGACACTGAAGCTTTCTTT.

The chain couples TRBV5-4 to TRBJ2-7; D may be TRBD1 (8 bases). The CDR3 runs to 15 residues. The V end was cut by 4 bases, the J end by 1 base, with 15 bases between. CDR1 is SGHNT, CDR2 YYREEE, per germline (reference sequence). The CDR3 DNA follows: TGTGCCAGCAGCAGAGGACAGGGACTATCCTACGAGCAGTACTTC. Amino acids: CASSRGQGLSYEQYF.

The chain links TRBV5-1 to TRBJ2-1; 9 bases are shared with TRBD2. Germline CDR1 is SGHRS and CDR2 is YFSETQ. J lost 7 bases, V lost 5 bases, and 10 bases had no gene match. This CDR3 has 15 amino acids. The CDR3 reads CASRSSAREGNEQFF. The CDR3 DNA reads as TGCGCCAGCAGATCCTCAGCGCGGGAGGGTAATGAGCAGTTCTTC.

The rearrangement uses TRBV19 and TRBJ1-3; D gene ambiguous. Germline V gives CDR1 LNHDA, CDR2 SQIVND (reference sequence). Trimming left V 3 bases short and J 5 bases short, with 5 bases between. The CDR3 sequence is 12 residues long. The CDR3 DNA follows: TGTGCCAGTAGTATTAGTAGAAACACCATATATTTT. Protein: CASSISRNTIYF.

In DNA form, the CDR3 reads TGTGCCAGCAGCTTCGCGGGGAATGAAAAACTGTTTTTT. Translation gives CASSFAGNEKLFF. The J gene is TRBJ1-4, the V gene TRBV5-4; D remains unclear. The CDR3 is made up of 13 amino acids. The V gene's germline CDR1 is SGHNT and CDR2 YYREEE (reference sequence). With 2 bases removed from V and 5 bases from J, the gap between germline ends came to 7 bases. Full variable domain (outside the CDR3, taken from reference TRBV5-4 and TRBJ1-4): ETGVTQSPTHLIKTRGQQVTLRCSSQSGHNTVSWYQQALGQGPQFIFQYYREEENGRGNFPPRFSGLQFPNYSSELNVNALELDDSALYLCASSFAGNEKLFFGSGTQLSVL.

V is TRBV2 and J is TRBJ1-1, with a possible D match to TRBD1 (6 bases). The V end was cut by 6 bases, the J end by 0 bases, with 20 bases between. This CDR3 spans 17 amino acids. Germline assignment: CDR1 SNHLY and CDR2 FYNNEI. This CDR3 reads CASRLNRAVIMNTEAFF. As DNA, the CDR3 is TGTGCCAGCAGACTCAACAGGGCTGTAATTATGAACACTGAAGCTTTCTTT.

The chain has TRBV5-1 and TRBJ2-4; TRBD2 aligns across 8 bases. The CDR3 has 16 residues. The J segment lost 0 bases and the V segment lost 4 bases, leaving 6 bases of the junction unmatched. From germline, CDR1 is SGHRS and CDR2 YFSETQ. This chain's CDR3 is CASSAGTRVAKNIQYF. The CDR3 DNA is TGCGCCAGCAGCGCCGGGACTAGAGTAGCCAAAAACATTCAGTACTTC.

This chain uses TRBV19 with TRBJ2-1; 12 bases map to TRBD2. V gave up 5 bases and J gave up 9 bases; unmatched junction bases: 8. The CDR3 has 15 residues. Germline V gives CDR1 LNHDA, CDR2 SQIVND (reference sequence). CDR3 nucleotide sequence: TGTGCCAGTAGTCCTAGCGGGGGGGCCCAAAGTGAGCAGTTCTTC. As protein: CASSPSGGAQSEQFF.

The chain recombines TRBV19 with TRBJ2-5; TRBD1 matches at 8 bases. Germline lookup yields CDR1 LNHDA and CDR2 SQIVND (reference sequence). V lost 3 bases to trimming and J lost 7 bases; unmatched junction nucleotides: 13. The CDR3 is 16 amino acids. The CDR3 sequence is CASSIPRTGPRVTQYF. The CDR3 DNA reads TGTGCCAGTAGTATTCCCCGGACAGGGCCTCGTGTGACCCAGTACTTC. The whole variable domain, remainder taken from reference TRBV19 and TRBJ2-5, is DGGITQSPKYLFRKEGQNVTLSCEQNLNHDAMYWYRQDPGQGLRLIYYSQIVNDFQKGDIAEGYSVSREKKESFPLTVTSAQKNPTAFYLCASSIPRTGPRVTQYFGPGTRLLVL.

This chain uses TRBV7-6 with TRBJ1-2; the D gene is possibly TRBD1 (5 bases). Germline V gives CDR1 SGHVS, CDR2 FNYEAQ. This CDR3 is built from 16 residues. The V and J ends lost 4 bases and 1 base respectively, with 16 bases between them. The CDR3 sequence: CASSSPGGFGNYGYTF. CDR3 DNA: TGTGCCAGCAGCTCCCCGGGGGGGTTTGGTAACTATGGCTACACCTTC.

The chain employs TRBV4-2 and TRBJ2-3; possibly TRBD1 for D (5 bases). Germline CDR1 is LGHNA and CDR2 is YNFKEQ. The CDR3 length is 14 residues. Trimming removed 4 bases from V and 2 bases from J, with 10 bases in between. As DNA, the CDR3 is TGTGCCAGCAGCCTTGACAGTCTCACAGATACGCAGTATTTT. It encodes CASSLDSLTDTQYF.

The gene calls are TRBV6-1 and TRBJ1-3; 9 nucleotides align to TRBD1. CDR3 length: 14 residues. Germline V CDR1 and CDR2: MNHNS, SASEGT. Trimming cost V 7 bases and J 0 bases; bases outside gene matches: 1. This CDR3 reads CASNRGLSGNTIYF. The CDR3, as DNA: TGTGCCAGCAACAGGGGGCTCTCTGGAAACACCATATATTTT.

The chain links TRBV18 to TRBJ1-4; 9 bases are a match to TRBD1. The V gene's germline CDR1 is KGHSH and CDR2 LQKENI. J lost 6 bases, V lost 3 bases, and 2 bases had no gene match. The CDR3 contains 14 residues. CDR3 protein: CASSPRTGDEKLFF. The CDR3, as DNA: TGTGCCAGCTCACCCCGGACAGGGGATGAAAAACTGTTTTTT.

The chain combines TRBV7-2 with TRBJ2-7; D might be TRBD1 (6 bases). Germline V lookup: CDR1 SGHTA, CDR2 FQGNSA. This CDR3 spans 17 amino acids. Between the trimmed V and J ends, which lost 5 bases and 1 base, there was a span of 21 bases. The CDR3 spells CASSRPDRPTLSYEQYF. As DNA, the CDR3 is TGTGCCAGCAGCCGACCCGACAGGCCAACCCTATCCTACGAGCAGTACTTC. Based on the CDR3 plus reference TRBV7-2 and TRBJ2-7, the full variable domain is GAGVSQSPSNKVTEKGKDVELRCDPISGHTALYWYRQSLGQGLEFLIYFQGNSAPDKSGLPSDRFSAERTGGSVSTLTIQRTQQEDSAVYLCASSRPDRPTLSYEQYFGPGTRLTVT.

The chain is built from TRBV5-6 and TRBJ2-2; 8 bases are a match to TRBD1. CDR1 SGHDT and CDR2 YYEEEE come from the germline V gene. The trim removed 4 bases at V and 2 bases at J, leaving 10 bases unmatched. This CDR3 has 17 amino acids. The CDR3 region is CASSLLGTGLNTGELFF. CDR3 bases: TGTGCCAGCAGCCTGCTGGGGACAGGTCTAAACACCGGGGAGCTGTTTTTT.